These T cell receptor beta chains were read from a single sample in a study of T cells after yellow fever vaccination. TCRdb independently ran MiXCR on the 5' RACE reads; one entry per CDR3 protein. The table has a few hundred thousand distinct CDR3 sequences, 18% seen once; the top ten hold roughly a sixth. Sequencing used PBMCs, obtained before the yellow fever booster vaccination. The receptors were sampled from a man aged 18-30 years who received the YFV17D yellow fever vaccine. Each CDR3 is given with its conserved first and last residue.

cdr3_aa,v_call,cdr3_length,j_call
CASSFDGTGRGKLFF,TRBV27,15,TRBJ1-4
CASSFTRDIGNTIYF,TRBV7-9,15,TRBJ1-3
CASSKQPGQGLVWNTEAFF,TRBV6-5,19,TRBJ1-1
CASSFIPAHTGELFF,TRBV5-1,15,TRBJ2-2
CASSFTEGEYEQYF,TRBV7-6,14,TRBJ2-7
CASTTVWVGTANTGELFF,TRBV4-2,18,TRBJ2-2
CATSIDRGRNTEAFF,TRBV15,15,TRBJ1-1
CATCPGQAVQETQYF,TRBV7-9,15,TRBJ2-5
CASSRAGGSGTITDTQYF,TRBV4-2,18,TRBJ2-3
CASREGRTQYF,TRBV7-9,11,TRBJ2-3
CASRPQEDYGYTF,TRBV5-1,13,TRBJ1-2
CATSRDRDYPAGELFF,TRBV15,16,TRBJ2-2
CASSLEGLRGQYF,TRBV7-2,13,TRBJ2-3
CASTGRRGTSYEQYF,TRBV6-5,15,TRBJ2-7
CASSLALVGDTQYF,TRBV7-2,14,TRBJ2-3
CASSRDVSYEQYF,TRBV12-3/TRBV12-4,13,TRBJ2-7
CSATGRAGYTF,TRBV29-1,11,TRBJ1-2
CASSPRQGRNTIYF,TRBV12-3/TRBV12-4,14,TRBJ1-3
CASSLSVTGEQFF,TRBV5-1,13,TRBJ2-1
CASRAAAGRGYTF,TRBV5-1,13,TRBJ1-2
CASSSTGTGTGELFF,TRBV5-1,15,TRBJ2-2
CASSPTRDRGYEQYF,TRBV4-1,15,TRBJ2-7
CASSFTGGKAFF,TRBV27,12,TRBJ1-1
CASTKQGGSTDTQYF,TRBV6-5,15,TRBJ2-3
CASSLGQGIYGYTF,TRBV27,14,TRBJ1-2
CASSRRAAARSGANVLTF,TRBV4-1,18,TRBJ2-6
CASSQDTGTSAGDTQYF,TRBV4-3,17,TRBJ2-3
CASRQGQSLGYTIYF,TRBV27,15,TRBJ1-3
CASSSPAGSGELFF,TRBV6-2/TRBV6-3,14,TRBJ2-2
CSARALDGGPYEQYF,TRBV20-1,15,TRBJ2-7
CASSIGPQGADTQYF,TRBV12-3/TRBV12-4,15,TRBJ2-3
CASSQGDSTGTEAFF,TRBV4-3,15,TRBJ1-1
CASSEVGRADTQYF,TRBV6-1,14,TRBJ2-3
CSARDRGRSETQYF,TRBV20-1,14,TRBJ2-5
CASRPGQTFNYGYTF,TRBV27,15,TRBJ1-2
CSAREPAQGGTDTQYF,TRBV20-1,16,TRBJ2-3
CASSVDLGQSYEQYF,TRBV9,15,TRBJ2-7
CASSLTRPGKQFF,TRBV5-6,13,TRBJ2-1
CASSQEGQFTLHF,TRBV3-1,13,TRBJ1-6
CASSIRQGLNTEAFF,TRBV5-1,15,TRBJ1-1
CASSESSGADTQYF,TRBV6-1,14,TRBJ2-3
CASSQDQGPSQETQYF,TRBV4-1,16,TRBJ2-5
CASSLEGNYGYTF,TRBV7-9,13,TRBJ1-2
CASRMAGGETQYF,TRBV7-2,13,TRBJ2-5
CASSFTLTDTQYF,TRBV7-9,13,TRBJ2-3
CASSLSIPGQGSPLHF,TRBV7-2,16,TRBJ1-6
CASSPLGQGARTETQYF,TRBV6-6,17,TRBJ2-5
CASSPRQGLLYGYTF,TRBV27,15,TRBJ1-2
CASSLGPEYGYTF,TRBV7-2,13,TRBJ1-2
CSARVQGIYYGYTF,TRBV20-1,14,TRBJ1-2
CASSSGTATDTQYF,TRBV5-1,14,TRBJ2-3
CASSGWTSGNTDTQYF,TRBV5-1,16,TRBJ2-3
CATEGAGYNEQFF,TRBV24-1,13,TRBJ2-1
CASSYGIDRQAGAMNTEAFF,TRBV6-5,20,TRBJ1-1